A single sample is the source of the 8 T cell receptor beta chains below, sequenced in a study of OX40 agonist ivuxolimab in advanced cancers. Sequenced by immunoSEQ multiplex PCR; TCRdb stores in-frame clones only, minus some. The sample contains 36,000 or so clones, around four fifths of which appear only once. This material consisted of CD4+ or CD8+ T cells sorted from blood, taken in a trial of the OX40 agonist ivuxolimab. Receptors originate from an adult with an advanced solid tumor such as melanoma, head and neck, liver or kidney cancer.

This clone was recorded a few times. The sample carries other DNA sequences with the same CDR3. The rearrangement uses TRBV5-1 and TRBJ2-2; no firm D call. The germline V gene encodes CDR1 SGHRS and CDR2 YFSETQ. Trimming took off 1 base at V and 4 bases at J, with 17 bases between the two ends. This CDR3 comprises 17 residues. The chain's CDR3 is CASSLRPVAAVTGELFF. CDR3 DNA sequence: TGCGCCAGCAGCTTGCGGCCCGTTGCAGCCGTCACCGGGGAGCTGTTTTTT. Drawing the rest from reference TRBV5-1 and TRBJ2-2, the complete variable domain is KAGVTQTPRYLIKTRGQQVTLSCSPISGHRSVSWYQQTPGQGLQFLFEYFSETQRNKGNFPGRFSGRQFSNSRSEMNVSTLELGDSALYLCASSLRPVAAVTGELFFGEGSRLTVL.

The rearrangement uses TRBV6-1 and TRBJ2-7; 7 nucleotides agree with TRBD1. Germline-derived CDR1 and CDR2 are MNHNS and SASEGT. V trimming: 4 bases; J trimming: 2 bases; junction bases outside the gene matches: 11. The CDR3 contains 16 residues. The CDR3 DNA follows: TGTGCCAGCAGTGCTACCCTTGGACAGGCCGCCTACGAGCAGTACTTC. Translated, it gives CASSATLGQAAYEQYF.

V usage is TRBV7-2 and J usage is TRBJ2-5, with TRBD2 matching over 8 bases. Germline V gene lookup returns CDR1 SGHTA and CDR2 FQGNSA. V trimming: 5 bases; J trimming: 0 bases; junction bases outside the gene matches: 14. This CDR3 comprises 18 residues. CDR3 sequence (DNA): TGTGCCAGCAGCATCCCCCGGCGGGGGGCCAACTACCAAGAGACCCAGTACTTC. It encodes CASSIPRRGANYQETQYF.

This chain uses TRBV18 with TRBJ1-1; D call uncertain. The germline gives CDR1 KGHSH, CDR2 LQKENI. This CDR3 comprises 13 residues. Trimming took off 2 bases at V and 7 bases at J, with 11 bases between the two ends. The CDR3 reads CASSPGSDLEAFF. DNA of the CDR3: TGTGCCAGCTCACCAGGCTCGGATCTTGAAGCTTTCTTT.

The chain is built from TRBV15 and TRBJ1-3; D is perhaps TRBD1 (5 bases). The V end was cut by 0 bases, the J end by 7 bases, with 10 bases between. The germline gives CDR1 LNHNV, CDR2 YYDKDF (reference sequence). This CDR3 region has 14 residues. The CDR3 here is CATSRDVGGNTIYF. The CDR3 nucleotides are TGTGCCACCAGCAGAGATGTCGGGGGTAACACCATATATTTT.

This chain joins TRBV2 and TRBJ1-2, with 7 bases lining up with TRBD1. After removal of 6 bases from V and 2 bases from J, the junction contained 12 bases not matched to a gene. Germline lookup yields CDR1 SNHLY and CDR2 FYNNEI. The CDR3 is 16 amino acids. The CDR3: CASSQNAGQRNYGYTF. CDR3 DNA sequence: TGTGCCAGCAGCCAAAATGCGGGACAGCGAAACTATGGCTACACCTTC. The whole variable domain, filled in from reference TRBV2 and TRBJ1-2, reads EPEVTQTPSHQVTQMGQEVILRCVPISNHLYFYWYRQILGQKVEFLVSFYNNEISEKSEIFDDQFSVERPDGSNFTLKIRSTKLEDSAMYFCASSQNAGQRNYGYTFGSGTRLTVV.

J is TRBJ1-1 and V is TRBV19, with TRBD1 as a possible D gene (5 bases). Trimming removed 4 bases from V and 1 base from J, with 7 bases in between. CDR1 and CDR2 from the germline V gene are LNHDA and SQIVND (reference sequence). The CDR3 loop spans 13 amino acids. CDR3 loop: CASSTGTNTEAFF. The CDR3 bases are TGTGCCAGTAGTACAGGGACGAACACTGAAGCTTTCTTT.

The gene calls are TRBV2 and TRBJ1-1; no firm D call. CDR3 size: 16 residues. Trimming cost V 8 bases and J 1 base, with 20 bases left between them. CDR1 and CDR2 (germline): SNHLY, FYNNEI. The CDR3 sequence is CASRRNTRGGNTEAFF. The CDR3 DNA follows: TGTGCCAGCCGAAGGAACACACGAGGTGGGAACACTGAAGCTTTCTTT.